The clone carrying this T cell receptor beta chain has more than one count but fewer than ten. The target antigen is unknown. The data stem from a study of TIL therapy for anti-PD-1-resistant metastatic lung cancer. Study context: Most patients had lung adenocarcinoma.

The immunoSEQ assay was v3. Survey-level samples got about 2 million read pairs; deep-level samples got roughly 4.5-6 million. The protocol was immunoSEQ multiplex PCR, while the TCRdb copy is restricted to in-frame clones and leaves out a portion. The top ten clones hold roughly 9.8% of a sample with some 90,000 clones, 50% to 70% of them seen once. The germline V and J ends were trimmed by 5 bases and 4 bases, with 15 bases remaining between them. This CDR3 contains 14 residues. Germline lookup yields CDR1 SGHNT and CDR2 YYREEE (reference sequence). Time point specified: pre-treatment sample, taken before nivolumab and TIL therapy. Pleural nodules or supraclavicular lymph nodes made up most of the excised metastases sampled. Patients were adults with stage 4 NSCLC. Study-wide findings and caveats: Compared with baseline intratumoral T cells, expanded TIL cultures were more clonal and less diverse (roughly 6.3% vs 31%).

This specimen consisted of tumor tissue, obtained at baseline. This sequence originates from a person aged 25-80 years with non-small cell lung cancer. The chain is built from TRBV5-4 and TRBJ1-1; TRBD1 might be the D (5 bases). In DNA, the CDR3 is TGTGCCAGCAGGGAGGAACAGGAGATCACTGAAGCTTTCTTT. As protein: CASREEQEITEAFF.